This T cell receptor beta chain emerged from a study of shared clonotypes between healthy human individuals. Across the whole study: A few men and two women, aged 18 to 49, were donors.

Repertoires were generated with immunoSEQ multiplex PCR, while TCRdb's copy carries only in-frame clones and drops some. The sample lists some 480,000 clones; 65% to 80% were seen once. CDR1 SEHNR and CDR2 FQNEAQ come from the germline V gene (reference sequence). The CDR3 contains 13 residues. As for this clone: An end of the junction does not agree with germline; a read error may underlie this. The sample contains more than one DNA sequence encoding this CDR3.

The chain uses TRBV7-9 and TRBJ2-1; no firm D call. Sequences were obtained from PBMCs. This receptor was obtained from a woman aged 35 to 49 in good health. Some clones in this sample may be carry-over from other donors' samples. The CDR3 spells CASSLVSNDEQFF. As DNA, the CDR3 is TGTGCCAGCAGTTTAGTTAGTAACGATGAGCAGTTCTTC. Supplemented by reference TRBV7-9 and TRBJ2-1, the full variable domain reads DTGVSQNPRHKITKRGQNVTFRCDPISEHNRLYWYRQTLGQGPEFLTYFQNEAQLEKSRLLSDRFSAERPKGSFSTLEIQRTEQGDSAMYLCASSLVSNDEQFFGPGTRLTVL.